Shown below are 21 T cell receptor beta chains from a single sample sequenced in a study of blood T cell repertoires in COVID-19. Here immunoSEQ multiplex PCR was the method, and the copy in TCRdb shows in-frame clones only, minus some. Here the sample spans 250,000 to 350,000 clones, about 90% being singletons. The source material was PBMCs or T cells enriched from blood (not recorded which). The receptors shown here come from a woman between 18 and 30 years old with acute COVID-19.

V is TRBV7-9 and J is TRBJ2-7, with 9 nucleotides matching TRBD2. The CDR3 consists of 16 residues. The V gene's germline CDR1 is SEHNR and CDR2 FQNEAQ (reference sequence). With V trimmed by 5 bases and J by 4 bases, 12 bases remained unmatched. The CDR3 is CASSPRSLAGSYEQYF. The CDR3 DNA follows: TGTGCCAGCAGCCCCCGGTCGCTAGCGGGATCTTACGAGCAGTACTTC.

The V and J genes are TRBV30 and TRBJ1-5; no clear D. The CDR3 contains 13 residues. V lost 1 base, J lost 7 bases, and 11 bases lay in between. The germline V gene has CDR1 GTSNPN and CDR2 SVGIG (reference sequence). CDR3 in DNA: TGTGCCTGGAGTGCCGACGTCGGGCAGCCCCAGCATTTT. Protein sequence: CAWSADVGQPQHF. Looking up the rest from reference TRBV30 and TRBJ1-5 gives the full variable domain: SQTIHQWPATLVQPVGSPLSLECTVEGTSNPNLYWYRQAAGRGLQLLFYSVGIGQISSEVPQNLSASRPQDRQFILSSKKLLLSDSGFYLCAWSADVGQPQHFGDGTRLSIL.

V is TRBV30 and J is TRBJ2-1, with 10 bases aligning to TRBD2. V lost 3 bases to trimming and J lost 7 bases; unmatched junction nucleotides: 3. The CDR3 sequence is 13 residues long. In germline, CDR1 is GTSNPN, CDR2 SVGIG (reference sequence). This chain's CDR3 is CAWRISGRNEQFF. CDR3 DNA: TGTGCCTGGAGAATTAGCGGGAGGAATGAGCAGTTCTTC. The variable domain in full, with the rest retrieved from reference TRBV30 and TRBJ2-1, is SQTIHQWPATLVQPVGSPLSLECTVEGTSNPNLYWYRQAAGRGLQLLFYSVGIGQISSEVPQNLSASRPQDRQFILSSKKLLLSDSGFYLCAWRISGRNEQFFGPGTRLTVL.

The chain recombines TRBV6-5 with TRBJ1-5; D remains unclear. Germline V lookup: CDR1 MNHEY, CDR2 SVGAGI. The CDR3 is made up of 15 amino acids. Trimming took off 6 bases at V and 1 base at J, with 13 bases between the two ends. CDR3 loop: CASRSGIPSNQPQHF. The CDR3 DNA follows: TGTGCCAGCAGGTCCGGGATCCCAAGCAATCAGCCCCAGCATTTT.

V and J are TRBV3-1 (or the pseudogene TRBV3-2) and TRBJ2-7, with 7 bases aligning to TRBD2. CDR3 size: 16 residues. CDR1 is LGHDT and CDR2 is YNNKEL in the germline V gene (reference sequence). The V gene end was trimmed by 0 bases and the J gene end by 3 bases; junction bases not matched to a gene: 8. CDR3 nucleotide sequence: TGTGCCAGCAGCCAAGATTTCACGGGGGGAGGCTACGAGCAGTACTTC. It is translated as CASSQDFTGGGYEQYF.

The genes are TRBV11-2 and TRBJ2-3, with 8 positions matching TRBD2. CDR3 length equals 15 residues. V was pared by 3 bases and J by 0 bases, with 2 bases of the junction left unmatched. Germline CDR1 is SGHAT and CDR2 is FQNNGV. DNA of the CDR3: TGTGCCAGCAGCTTCGGGGGGGGAAGCACAGATACGCAGTATTTT. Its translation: CASSFGGGSTDTQYF.

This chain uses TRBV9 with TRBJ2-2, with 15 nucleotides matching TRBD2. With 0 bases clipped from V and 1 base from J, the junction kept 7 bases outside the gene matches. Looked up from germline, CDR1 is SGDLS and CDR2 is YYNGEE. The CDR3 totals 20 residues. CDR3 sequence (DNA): TGTGCCAGCAGCGTAGCTAGGGGACTAGCGGGAGGAAAGAACACCGGGGAGCTGTTTTTT. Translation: CASSVARGLAGGKNTGELFF.

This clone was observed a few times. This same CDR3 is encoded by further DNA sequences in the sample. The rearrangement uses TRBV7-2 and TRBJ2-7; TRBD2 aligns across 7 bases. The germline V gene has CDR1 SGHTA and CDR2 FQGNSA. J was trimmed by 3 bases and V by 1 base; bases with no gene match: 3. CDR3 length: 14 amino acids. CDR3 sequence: CASSLGGGLYEQYF. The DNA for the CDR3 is TGTGCCAGCAGCTTAGGGGGGGGACTCTACGAGCAGTACTTC.

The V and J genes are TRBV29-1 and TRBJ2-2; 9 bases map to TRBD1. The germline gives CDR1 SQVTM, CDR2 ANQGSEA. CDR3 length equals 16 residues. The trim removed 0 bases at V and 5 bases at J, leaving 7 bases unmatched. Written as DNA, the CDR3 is TGCAGCGTTGAAGATGGTGGACAGGGGATTACCGGGGAGCTGTTTTTT. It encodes CSVEDGGQGITGELFF.

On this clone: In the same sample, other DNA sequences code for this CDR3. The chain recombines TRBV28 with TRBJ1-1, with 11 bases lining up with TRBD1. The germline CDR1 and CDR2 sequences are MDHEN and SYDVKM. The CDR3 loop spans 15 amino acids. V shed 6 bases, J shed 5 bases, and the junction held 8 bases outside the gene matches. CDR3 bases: TGTGCCAGCAGCCGAACCGGGACAGGGGGGACTGAAGCTTTCTTT. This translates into CASSRTGTGGTEAFF.

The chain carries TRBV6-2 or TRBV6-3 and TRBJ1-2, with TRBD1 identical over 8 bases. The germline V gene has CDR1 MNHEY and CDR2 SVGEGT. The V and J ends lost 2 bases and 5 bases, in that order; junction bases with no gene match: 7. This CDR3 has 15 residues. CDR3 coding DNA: TGTGCCAGCAGTTACGGGGACAGGACTGGGTATGGCTACACCTTC. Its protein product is CASSYGDRTGYGYTF.

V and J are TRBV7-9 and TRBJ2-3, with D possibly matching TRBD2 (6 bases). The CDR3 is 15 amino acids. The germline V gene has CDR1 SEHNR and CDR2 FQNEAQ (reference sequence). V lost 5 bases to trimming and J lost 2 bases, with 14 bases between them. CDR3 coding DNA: TGTGCCAGCAGCCAAAGCCTAGCGAACACAGATACGCAGTATTTT. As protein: CASSQSLANTDTQYF.

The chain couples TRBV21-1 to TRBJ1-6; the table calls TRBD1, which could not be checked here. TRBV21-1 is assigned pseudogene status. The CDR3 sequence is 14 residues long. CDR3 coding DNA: TGTGCCAGCAGCATAGACAGGGGTGATTCACCCCTCCACTTT. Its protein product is CASSIDRGDSPLHF.

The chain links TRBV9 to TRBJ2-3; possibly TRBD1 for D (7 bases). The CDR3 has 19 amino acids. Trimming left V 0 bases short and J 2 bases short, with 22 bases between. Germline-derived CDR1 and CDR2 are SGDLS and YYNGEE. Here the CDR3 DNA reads TGTGCCAGCAGCGTAGACCCTAGCGCCCCCAGGGGGGCCACAGATACGCAGTATTTT. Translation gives CASSVDPSAPRGATDTQYF.

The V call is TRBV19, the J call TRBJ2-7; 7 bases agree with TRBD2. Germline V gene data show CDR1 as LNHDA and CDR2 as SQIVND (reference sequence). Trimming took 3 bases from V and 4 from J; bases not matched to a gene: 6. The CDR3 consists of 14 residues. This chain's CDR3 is CASSIVAGAYEQYF. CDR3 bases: TGTGCCAGTAGTATTGTGGCGGGAGCTTACGAGCAGTACTTC.

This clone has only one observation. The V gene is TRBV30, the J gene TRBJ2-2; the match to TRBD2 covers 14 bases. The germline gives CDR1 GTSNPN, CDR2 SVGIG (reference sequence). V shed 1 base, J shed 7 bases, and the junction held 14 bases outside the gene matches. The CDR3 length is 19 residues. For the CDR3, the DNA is TGTGCCTGGAGTGCAAGACTTAGACTAGCGGGAGGGCTTCTCGGGGAGCTGTTTTTT. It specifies CAWSARLRLAGGLLGELFF. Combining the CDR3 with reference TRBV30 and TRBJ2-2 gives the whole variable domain SQTIHQWPATLVQPVGSPLSLECTVEGTSNPNLYWYRQAAGRGLQLLFYSVGIGQISSEVPQNLSASRPQDRQFILSSKKLLLSDSGFYLCAWSARLRLAGGLLGELFFGEGSRLTVL.

The DNA for the CDR3 is TGTGCCAGCAGTGACAGGGCGAGCAATCAGCCCCAGCATTTT. This gives the protein CASSDRASNQPQHF. The V and J genes are TRBV2 and TRBJ1-5; tentative D call: TRBD1 (5 bases). The CDR3 length is 14 residues. Trimming shortened V by 3 bases and J by 1 base, and 7 bases separated the two germline ends. Germline V gene lookup returns CDR1 SNHLY and CDR2 FYNNEI. Full variable domain (remainder filled in from reference TRBV2 and TRBJ1-5): EPEVTQTPSHQVTQMGQEVILRCVPISNHLYFYWYRQILGQKVEFLVSFYNNEISEKSEIFDDQFSVERPDGSNFTLKIRSTKLEDSAMYFCASSDRASNQPQHFGDGTRLSIL.

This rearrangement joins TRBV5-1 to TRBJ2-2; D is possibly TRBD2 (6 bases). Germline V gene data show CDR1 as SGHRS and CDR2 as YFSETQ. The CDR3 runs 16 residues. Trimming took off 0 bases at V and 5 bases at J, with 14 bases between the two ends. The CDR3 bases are TGCGCCAGCAGCTTGGGATTAGCGGAGGGGACCGGGGAGCTGTTTTTT. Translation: CASSLGLAEGTGELFF.

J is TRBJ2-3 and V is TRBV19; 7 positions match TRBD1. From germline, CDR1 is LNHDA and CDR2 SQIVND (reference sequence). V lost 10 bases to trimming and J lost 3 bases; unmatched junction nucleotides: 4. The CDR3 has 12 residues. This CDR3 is CAIGGATDTQYF. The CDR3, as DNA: TGTGCCATAGGGGGCGCGACAGATACGCAGTATTTT.

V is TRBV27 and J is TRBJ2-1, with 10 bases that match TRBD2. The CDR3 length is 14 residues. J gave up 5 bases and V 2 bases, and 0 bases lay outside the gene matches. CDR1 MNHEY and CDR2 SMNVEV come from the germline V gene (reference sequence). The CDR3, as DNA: TGTGCCAGCAGTTTAGGGACTAGCGACAATGAGCAGTTCTTC. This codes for CASSLGTSDNEQFF.

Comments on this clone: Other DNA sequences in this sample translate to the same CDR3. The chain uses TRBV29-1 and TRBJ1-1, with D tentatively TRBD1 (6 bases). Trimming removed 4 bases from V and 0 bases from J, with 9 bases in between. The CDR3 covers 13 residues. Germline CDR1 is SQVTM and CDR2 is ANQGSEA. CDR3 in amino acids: CSVATGLNTEAFF. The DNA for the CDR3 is TGCAGCGTTGCCACAGGGCTGAACACTGAAGCTTTCTTT.